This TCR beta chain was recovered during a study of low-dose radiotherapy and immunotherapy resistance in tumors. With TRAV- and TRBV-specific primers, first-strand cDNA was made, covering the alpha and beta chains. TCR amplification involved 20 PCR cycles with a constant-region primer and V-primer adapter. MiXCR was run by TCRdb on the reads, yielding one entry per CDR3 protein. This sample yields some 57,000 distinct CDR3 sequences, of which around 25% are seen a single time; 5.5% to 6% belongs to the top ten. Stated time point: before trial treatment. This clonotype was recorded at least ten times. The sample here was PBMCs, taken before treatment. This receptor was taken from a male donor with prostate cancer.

The DNA of the CDR3 is TGTGCCAGCAGCTTAGCTGGCGGGGAGCTGTTTTTT. Translation: CASSLAGGELFF. The chain joins TRBV7-8 to TRBJ2-2; D remains unclear. This CDR3 has 12 amino acids. The germline V gene has CDR1 SGHVS and CDR2 FQNEAQ. Trimming pared 0 bases from V and 7 bases from J, leaving 3 bases between.